This entry concerns a single TCR beta chain. Its specificity is not known. This record belongs to a study of OX40 agonist ivuxolimab in advanced cancers. This CDR3 contains 14 residues. V gave up 4 bases and J gave up 4 bases; unmatched junction bases: 7. Germline values: CDR1 SQVTM, CDR2 ANQGSEA. Broader study findings: Low levels of normalized T-cell clonal expansion also appeared in some nonresponders.

Profiling relied on immunoSEQ multiplex PCR, and the TCRdb table lists in-frame clones only, not all of them. The sample yields over 60,000 clones, around 83% seen once. The chain uses TRBV29-1 and TRBJ1-5, with 7 bases identical to TRBD1. This sample comprised CD4+ or CD8+ T cells sorted from blood, obtained in a trial of the OX40 agonist ivuxolimab. The receptor's source is an adult with an advanced solid tumor such as melanoma, head and neck, liver or kidney cancer. This CDR3 reads CSVGETGYNQPQHF. The CDR3 coding sequence is TGCAGCGTTGGTGAGACAGGGTATAATCAGCCCCAGCATTTT.